The 28 T cell receptor beta chains presented below share a single source sample, sequenced in a study of blood T cell repertoires in COVID-19. The protocol was immunoSEQ multiplex PCR, while the TCRdb copy is restricted to in-frame clones and leaves out a portion. The sample records 150,000 or so clones, 75% to 90% being singletons. Sequences were obtained from PBMCs or T cells enriched from blood (not recorded which). Every receptor here comes from a woman between 50 and 59 years old who had recovered from COVID-19.

The rearrangement joins TRBV6-2 or TRBV6-3 to TRBJ1-1, with a tentative D call TRBD1 (5 bases). Germline CDR1 is MNHEY and CDR2 is SVGEGT. The ends were cut back, 6 bases at V and 4 bases at J, with 12 bases in the middle. The CDR3 length is 13 residues. CDR3 loop: CASSRRDFTEAFF. In DNA, the CDR3 is TGTGCCAGCAGCCGCCGGGACTTCACTGAAGCTTTCTTT.

The V and J genes are TRBV27 and TRBJ2-7; 7 nucleotides align to TRBD1. CDR1 and CDR2 from the germline V gene are MNHEY and SMNVEV (reference sequence). The CDR3 is 15 residues long. V was pared by 4 bases and J by 2 bases, with 8 bases of the junction left unmatched. CDR3 DNA sequence: TGTGCCAGCAGTTCTACAGGGGCCACCCCCTACGAGCAGTACGTC. Its protein product is CASSSTGATPYEQYV.

In this sample, this clone turned up a few times. The V and J genes are TRBV28 and TRBJ1-5, with TRBD1 identical over 8 bases. Germline V gene sequence: CDR1 MDHEN, CDR2 SYDVKM. The CDR3 runs 14 residues. The junction had 1 base not matched to a gene; V was cut back by 6 bases and J by 0 bases. CDR3 region: CASRTGDSNQPQHF. The CDR3 DNA follows: TGTGCCAGCAGGACAGGGGATAGCAATCAGCCCCAGCATTTT.

V usage is TRBV7-2 and J usage is TRBJ1-2; a weak D match, TRBD1 (5 bases). Germline lookup yields CDR1 SGHTA and CDR2 FQGNSA. V was trimmed by 5 bases and J by 5 bases, leaving 21 bases between them. The CDR3 contains 16 residues. CDR3 residues: CASSHRGMTEGYGYTF. The DNA of the CDR3 is TGTGCCAGCAGCCACCGGGGGATGACAGAGGGGTATGGCTACACCTTC.

The chain links TRBV28 to TRBJ1-1, with D perhaps TRBD1 (6 bases). V lost 9 bases to trimming and J lost 5 bases, with 13 bases between them. The germline V gene has CDR1 MDHEN and CDR2 SYDVKM. The CDR3 loop spans 12 amino acids. CDR3 bases: TGTGCCAGTTTAATTAGGGGGACTGAAGCTTTCTTT. As protein: CASLIRGTEAFF.

V usage is TRBV19 and J usage is TRBJ1-2; TRBD1 aligns across 7 bases. The CDR3 totals 13 residues. With 6 bases clipped from V and 4 bases from J, the junction kept 5 bases outside the gene matches. Germline CDR1 is LNHDA and CDR2 is SQIVND (reference sequence). In nucleotides, the CDR3 is TGTGCCAGTAGAACCGACAGGGCCTATGGCTACACCTTC. Translation: CASRTDRAYGYTF.

The chain has TRBV7-2 and TRBJ1-4, with TRBD1 identical over 9 bases. After removal of 2 bases from V and 10 bases from J, the junction contained 8 bases not matched to a gene. Germline V gene data show CDR1 as SGHTA and CDR2 as FQGNSA. The CDR3 sequence is 15 residues long. This chain's CDR3 is CASSLRVQGAGKLFF. DNA for the CDR3: TGTGCCAGCAGCTTACGGGTACAGGGGGCCGGAAAACTGTTTTTT.

The sample holds one count of this clone. In DNA form, the CDR3 reads TGTGCCAGTAGTCCCCAGGTGACAGGGGGTATCTATGGCTACACCTTC. It specifies CASSPQVTGGIYGYTF. V is TRBV19 and J is TRBJ1-2; 9 bases match TRBD1. Trimming took 5 bases from V and 4 from J; bases not matched to a gene: 11. From germline, CDR1 is LNHDA and CDR2 SQIVND (reference sequence). CDR3 size: 16 residues. The whole variable domain, remainder taken from reference TRBV19 and TRBJ1-2, is DGGITQSPKYLFRKEGQNVTLSCEQNLNHDAMYWYRQDPGQGLRLIYYSQIVNDFQKGDIAEGYSVSREKKESFPLTVTSAQKNPTAFYLCASSPQVTGGIYGYTFGSGTRLTVV.

V is TRBV27 and J is TRBJ1-2; 11 nucleotides match TRBD1. V gave up 5 bases and J gave up 2 bases; unmatched junction bases: 10. This CDR3 is built from 17 residues. Germline loops: CDR1 MNHEY, CDR2 SMNVEV (reference sequence). CDR3 DNA: TGTGCCAGCAGTAGCCTCGTCTGGACAGGGGGCAACTATGGCTACACCTTC. As protein: CASSSLVWTGGNYGYTF.

This clone was observed once. CDR3 sequence (DNA): TGTGCCAGCAGCGGCGGCGGCAGGGTCTATGGCTACACCTTC. It specifies CASSGGGRVYGYTF. The chain links TRBV5-6 to TRBJ1-2, with D possibly TRBD1 on 5 matching bases. Looked up from germline, CDR1 is SGHDT and CDR2 is YYEEEE. This CDR3 contains 14 residues. The V and J ends lost 4 bases and 4 bases respectively, with 14 bases between them.

The chain uses TRBV5-6 and TRBJ2-7; D possibly corresponds to TRBD2 (6 bases). Germline assignment: CDR1 SGHDT and CDR2 YYEEEE. The CDR3 spans 14 residues. The V end lost 1 base, the J end lost 13 bases, and 21 bases lay between the germline ends. Here the CDR3 DNA reads TGTGCCAGCAGCTTGTGGATAAGGTCGGGACTCCTATACGTC. Protein product: CASSLWIRSGLLYV.

In this sample, this clone turned up once. The genes are TRBV3-1 (or the pseudogene TRBV3-2) and TRBJ2-3; TRBD2 aligns across 7 bases. Per the germline V gene, CDR1 is LGHDT and CDR2 is YNNKEL (reference sequence). The CDR3 has 16 residues. J was trimmed by 5 bases and V by 0 bases; bases with no gene match: 8. This CDR3 reads CASSQDLAGVGDTQYF. CDR3 bases: TGTGCCAGCAGCCAAGATCTCGCGGGAGTGGGAGATACGCAGTATTTT.

This chain links TRBV27 with TRBJ1-3, with TRBD1 as a possible D gene (5 bases). The length of the CDR3 is 15 residues. V dropped 6 bases and J dropped 1 base, with 13 bases sitting between them. Per germline, CDR1 MNHEY and CDR2 SMNVEV (reference sequence). The CDR3 coding sequence is TGTGCCAGCAGGTCGGGTAAGGGGTCTGGAAACACCATATATTTT. This codes for CASRSGKGSGNTIYF.

The rearrangement uses TRBV4-3 and TRBJ2-1, with D tentatively TRBD2 (6 bases). V lost 4 bases to trimming and J lost 7 bases, with 11 bases between them. The CDR3 sequence is 13 residues long. Germline values: CDR1 LGHNA, CDR2 YSLEER. The CDR3 nucleotides read TGCGCCAGCAGCCGGGGACTCCTAAATGAGCAGTTCTTC. It specifies CASSRGLLNEQFF.

This clone turned up a few times. The chain joins TRBV30 to TRBJ2-2; no firm D call. CDR1 GTSNPN and CDR2 SVGIG come from the germline V gene (reference sequence). V was shortened by 0 bases and J by 4 bases, with 9 bases between the two germline ends. The CDR3 loop spans 14 amino acids. CDR3 DNA: TGTGCCTGGAGTGTCTTAGTTTTCACCGGGGAGCTGTTTTTT. It specifies CAWSVLVFTGELFF. The full variable domain, its missing parts supplied by reference TRBV30 and TRBJ2-2, is SQTIHQWPATLVQPVGSPLSLECTVEGTSNPNLYWYRQAAGRGLQLLFYSVGIGQISSEVPQNLSASRPQDRQFILSSKKLLLSDSGFYLCAWSVLVFTGELFFGEGSRLTVL.

The V and J genes are TRBV18 and TRBJ2-1; 15 bases line up with TRBD2. This CDR3 contains 17 residues. CDR1 is KGHSH and CDR2 is LQKENI in the germline V gene. After removal of 2 bases from V and 4 bases from J, the junction contained 3 bases not matched to a gene. CDR3 loop: CASSPTGTSGGYNEQFF. As DNA, the CDR3 is TGTGCCAGCTCACCAACCGGGACTAGCGGGGGGTACAATGAGCAGTTCTTC.

The chain uses TRBV2 and TRBJ2-2, with D perhaps matching TRBD2 (5 bases). V was cut by 8 bases and J by 4 bases, with 11 bases left in between. The CDR3 is made up of 13 amino acids. Germline CDR1 and CDR2: SNHLY and FYNNEI. The DNA for the CDR3 is TGTGCCAGCGGACGGGGTATCACCGGGGAGCTGTTTTTT. It codes for CASGRGITGELFF. Full variable domain (remainder filled in from reference TRBV2 and TRBJ2-2): EPEVTQTPSHQVTQMGQEVILRCVPISNHLYFYWYRQILGQKVEFLVSFYNNEISEKSEIFDDQFSVERPDGSNFTLKIRSTKLEDSAMYFCASGRGITGELFFGEGSRLTVL.

The chain is built from TRBV28 and TRBJ1-6; D may be TRBD1 (6 bases). The V end was cut by 3 bases, the J end by 9 bases, with 15 bases between. The CDR3 is 15 residues long. The V gene's germline CDR1 is MDHEN and CDR2 SYDVKM. The CDR3 DNA is TGTGCCAGCAGTTTCAATTCAGGGGTAGTTTCACCCCTCCACTTT. Translating gives CASSFNSGVVSPLHF.

This sequence joins TRBV6-5 and TRBJ2-3; 7 positions agree with TRBD2. The CDR3 is made up of 16 amino acids. Per the germline V gene, CDR1 is MNHEY and CDR2 is SVGAGI. Germline trimming cut 0 bases from V and 4 bases from J; bases unmatched to any gene: 7. CDR3: CASSYSYAGAPDTQYF. The CDR3 DNA reads as TGTGCCAGCAGTTACTCGTACGCGGGAGCCCCAGATACGCAGTATTTT.

The J gene is TRBJ1-4, the V gene TRBV5-8; TRBD1 is a possible D gene (5 bases). The CDR3 totals 13 residues. Between the trimmed V and J ends, which lost 1 base and 8 bases, there was a span of 9 bases. Germline V lookup: CDR1 SGHTS, CDR2 YDEGEE. Written as DNA, the CDR3 is TGTGCCAGCAGCTTGTCCAGGGTCGAAAAACTGTTTTTT. Amino acids: CASSLSRVEKLFF.

The chain recombines TRBV12-3 or TRBV12-4 with TRBJ1-1, with D tentatively TRBD1 (6 bases). This CDR3 spans 13 amino acids. Trimming shortened V by 3 bases and J by 5 bases, and 10 bases separated the two germline ends. The CDR3 DNA is TGTGCCAGCAGTTTCTACAGGGCGACTGAAGCTTTCTTT. Protein sequence: CASSFYRATEAFF.

The V call is TRBV7-2, the J call TRBJ1-3, with a weak D call TRBD1 (5 bases). Trimming left V 4 bases short and J 0 bases short, with 10 bases between. This CDR3 contains 15 residues. Germline values: CDR1 SGHTA, CDR2 FQGNSA. CDR3 bases: TGTGCCAGCAGCTCGAAGGGGCTCTCTGGAAACACCATATATTTT. Translated, it gives CASSSKGLSGNTIYF.

The chain carries TRBV19 and TRBJ1-2, with D unresolved. CDR3 size: 13 residues. Germline CDR1 reads LNHDA; CDR2 reads SQIVND (reference sequence). The V end lost 2 bases, the J end lost 3 bases, and 7 bases lay between the germline ends. DNA for the CDR3: TGTGCCAGTAGTATATGGGAGGACTATGGCTACACCTTC. It encodes CASSIWEDYGYTF.

This clone was counted a single time. V usage is TRBV3-1 (or the pseudogene TRBV3-2) and J usage is TRBJ2-1; no reliable D call. The CDR3 extends over 11 amino acids. Germline lookup yields CDR1 LGHDT and CDR2 YNNKEL (reference sequence). Trimming left V 1 base short and J 9 bases short, with 4 bases between. CDR3 sequence reads: CASSQVSEQFF. The CDR3 DNA is TGTGCCAGCAGCCAAGTATCTGAGCAGTTCTTC.

The J gene is TRBJ2-7, the V gene TRBV4-1; 8 bases fit TRBD2. Germline trimming cut 6 bases from V and 0 bases from J; bases unmatched to any gene: 7. The germline V gene has CDR1 MGHRA and CDR2 YSYEKL. The CDR3 length is 15 residues. The DNA for the CDR3 is TGCGCCAGCAGAGAACTAGCGGCTAGCTCCTACGAGCAGTACGTC. Translation gives CASRELAASSYEQYV.

This clone is a singleton in its sample. This sequence joins TRBV18 and TRBJ2-2; TRBD1 aligns across 8 bases. Germline CDR1 KGHSH, CDR2 LQKENI. There are 16 residues in the CDR3. Trimming at V came to 4 bases and at J to 6 bases, leaving 10 bases not matched to a gene. The CDR3 nucleotides read TGTGCCAGCTCACTCGGACAGGGAGCGAGGGCCGGGGAGCTGTTTTTT. This sequence encodes CASSLGQGARAGELFF.

J is TRBJ2-2 and V is TRBV27; D uncertain. V shed 3 bases and J shed 7 bases, with 6 bases lying between them. Looked up from germline, CDR1 is MNHEY and CDR2 is SMNVEV (reference sequence). The CDR3 covers 12 residues. The CDR3 region has the DNA TGTGCCAGCAGTTTCCCTAGCGGGGAGCTGTTTTTT. Translated: CASSFPSGELFF.

In nucleotides, the CDR3 is TGTGCCAGCAGCTGGGCCCAGGGTATCAAGACCCAGTACTTC. This codes for CASSWAQGIKTQYF. V and J are TRBV11-2 and TRBJ2-5; possibly TRBD1 for D (5 bases). The V gene lost 4 bases and the J gene lost 6 bases, with 15 bases spanning the gap. This CDR3 contains 14 residues. The germline gives CDR1 SGHAT, CDR2 FQNNGV.